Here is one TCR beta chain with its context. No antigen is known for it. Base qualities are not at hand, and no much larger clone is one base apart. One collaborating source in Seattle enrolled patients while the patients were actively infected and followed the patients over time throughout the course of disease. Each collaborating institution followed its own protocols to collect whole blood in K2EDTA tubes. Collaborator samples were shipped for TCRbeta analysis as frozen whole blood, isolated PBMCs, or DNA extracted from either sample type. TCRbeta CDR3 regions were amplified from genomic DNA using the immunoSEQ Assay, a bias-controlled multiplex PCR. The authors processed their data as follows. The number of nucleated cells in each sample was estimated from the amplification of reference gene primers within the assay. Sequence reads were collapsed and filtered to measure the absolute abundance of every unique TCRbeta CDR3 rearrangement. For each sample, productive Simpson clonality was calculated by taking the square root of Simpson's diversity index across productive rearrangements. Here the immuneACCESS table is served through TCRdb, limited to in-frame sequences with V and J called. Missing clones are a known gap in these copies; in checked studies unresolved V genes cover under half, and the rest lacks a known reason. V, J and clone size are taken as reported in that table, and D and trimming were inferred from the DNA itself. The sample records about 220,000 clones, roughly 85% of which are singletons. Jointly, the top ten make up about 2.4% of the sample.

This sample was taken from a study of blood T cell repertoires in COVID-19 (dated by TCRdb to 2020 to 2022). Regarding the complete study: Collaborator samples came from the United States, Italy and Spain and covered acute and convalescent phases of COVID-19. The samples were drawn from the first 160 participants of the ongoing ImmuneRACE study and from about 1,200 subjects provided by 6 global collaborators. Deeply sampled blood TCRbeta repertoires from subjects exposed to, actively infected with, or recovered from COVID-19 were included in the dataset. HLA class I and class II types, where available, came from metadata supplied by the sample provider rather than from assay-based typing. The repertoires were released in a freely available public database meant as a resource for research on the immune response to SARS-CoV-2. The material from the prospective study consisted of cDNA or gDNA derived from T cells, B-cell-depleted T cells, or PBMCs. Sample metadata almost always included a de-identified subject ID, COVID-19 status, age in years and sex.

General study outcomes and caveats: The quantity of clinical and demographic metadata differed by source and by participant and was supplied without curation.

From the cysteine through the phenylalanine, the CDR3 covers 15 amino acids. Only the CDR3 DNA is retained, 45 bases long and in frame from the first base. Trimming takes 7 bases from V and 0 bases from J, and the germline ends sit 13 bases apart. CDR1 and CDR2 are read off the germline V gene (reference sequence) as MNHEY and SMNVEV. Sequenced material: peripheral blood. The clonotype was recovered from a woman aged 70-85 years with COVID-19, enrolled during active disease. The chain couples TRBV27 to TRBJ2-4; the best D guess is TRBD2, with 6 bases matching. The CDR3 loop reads CASKGDLLAKNIQYF. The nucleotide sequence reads TGTGCCAGCAAAGGGGACTTATTAGCCAAAAACATTCAGTACTTC.